A selection of T cell receptor beta chains follows, all from one sample in a study of Graves' ophthalmopathy and Graves' hyperthyroidism. TCRdb itself ran the multiplex PCR reads through MiXCR, one entry per CDR3 protein. The sample includes hundreds of thousands of distinct CDR3 sequences, 20% to 25% seen only once; the top ten take around 6.5%. The source material was peripheral blood. The receptors originated from a woman aged 18 to 35 with stable Graves' hyperthyroidism. Some clones in this sample may be carry-over from other donors' samples. Both conserved end residues are part of each CDR3.

CATSDPRQGAAGELFF	TRBV24-1	TRBJ2-2
CASSQAGQGGTGELFF	TRBV4-3	TRBJ2-2
CASTPNRAGGTYGYTF	TRBV27	TRBJ1-2
CAWGSTGDSPLHF	TRBV30	TRBJ1-6
CASSHQQGVYGYTF	TRBV4-1	TRBJ1-2
CASSSSGITEQYF	TRBV7-9	TRBJ2-7
CASSPRDRVTEACF	TRBV7-9	TRBJ1-1
CAISTPGQGYTEAFF	TRBV10-3	TRBJ1-1
CASSIEGTEAFF	TRBV4-1	TRBJ1-1
CASSERTVSYEQYF	TRBV12-3/TRBV12-4	TRBJ2-7
CASSPWSGNTIYF	TRBV6-4	TRBJ1-3
CASSLLSGGRPGEQYF	TRBV28	TRBJ2-7
CASSLSGAQYF	TRBV28	TRBJ2-5
CASSLDGTGNTIYF	TRBV12-3/TRBV12-4	TRBJ1-3
CASTLGQVYGYTF	TRBV19	TRBJ1-2
CASSYGTPPYEQYF	TRBV28	TRBJ2-7
CATSVGVNQPQHF	TRBV24-1	TRBJ1-5
CASSDPGTTPGEQYF	TRBV3-1	TRBJ2-7
CASRWTEAFF	TRBV6-1	TRBJ1-1
CASSPTSDVLRHLWNTEAFF	TRBV13	TRBJ1-1
CASSDQGGQETQYF	TRBV9	TRBJ2-5
CASSFYPLPTEAFF	TRBV28	TRBJ1-1
CASSEDSGTDYEQYF	TRBV6-1	TRBJ2-7
CASSTQGASNQPQHF	TRBV6-2/TRBV6-3	TRBJ1-5
CASSQLTGELFF	TRBV4-1	TRBJ2-2
CASSYGGQGAVGYTF	TRBV6-5	TRBJ1-2
CASSGQGTGTLVWYNEQFF	TRBV6-1	TRBJ2-1